This T cell receptor beta chain was obtained from a study of blood T cell repertoires in COVID-19 (dated by TCRdb to 2020 to 2021). For the study in its entirety: Samples from collaborators originated in the United States, Italy and Spain and spanned both the acute and convalescent phases of COVID-19. The dataset comprised deeply sampled blood TCRbeta repertoires from subjects exposed to, actively infected with, or recovered from COVID-19. Where HLA class I and class II types were available, the types were taken from metadata supplied by the sample provider, not from assay-based typing. The prospective study material was composed of cDNA or gDNA derived from T cells, B-cell-depleted T cells, or PBMCs. A freely available public database, intended as a resource for researchers studying the immune response to SARS-CoV-2, is where the repertoires were released. The samples were drawn from the first 160 participants of the ongoing ImmuneRACE study and from 1,254 subjects provided by 6 global collaborators. Sample metadata almost always included a de-identified subject ID, COVID-19 status, age in years and sex. The paper as a whole reports these results and caveats: The quantity of clinical and demographic metadata differed by source and by participant and was supplied without curation.

This clone was observed once. No cognate antigen has been identified for it. Base qualities are missing; no much larger clone stands one base away. The immunoSEQ Assay, a bias-controlled multiplex PCR, was used to amplify TCRbeta CDR3 regions from genomic DNA. The authors processed their data as follows. Nucleated cell counts per sample were estimated from amplification of reference gene primers within the assay. To quantify the absolute abundance of each unique TCRbeta CDR3 rearrangement, sequence reads were collapsed and filtered. For each sample, productive Simpson clonality was calculated by taking the square root of Simpson's diversity index across productive rearrangements. TCRdb holds this immuneACCESS table with in-frame rearrangements only. Some clones are missing; in checked studies, unresolved V genes explain under half, and the rest has no known cause. D and trimming were read from the DNA, whereas the V and J calls and clone size are those reported in that table. The sample has around 250,000 clones on record, 84% of them singletons. The biggest ten clones account for 3.4% of the sample.

In the prospective study, participants were roughly 18 to 89 years old, resided in approximately 22 geographic areas of the United States, and were enrolled through a virtual design. In the prospective study, cohorts were assigned on the basis of participant-reported clinical history obtained from a screening survey and a study questionnaire. Recovered participants in ImmuneRACE Cohort 3 were defined as having two consecutive negative NP/OP PCR tests, clearance from a healthcare professional, or resolution of symptoms. In the prospective study, mobile phlebotomists collected whole blood, serum and a nasopharyngeal or oropharyngeal swab from each participant. Over a roughly 2-month period, participants in the prospective study had the option of providing additional blood draws and questionnaires. Before DNA extraction, blood samples from the prospective study were shipped at room temperature or frozen.

The CDR3 covers 13 residues, taking in both the cysteine and the phenylalanine. Solely the CDR3 DNA is kept, with 39 bases framed from the first base. CDR1 and CDR2, per the germline V gene, are SGDLS and YYNGEE. V lost 1 base and J lost 8 bases; the stretch between them is 10 bases long. The TCR was taken from a man in his forties or fifties who had recovered from COVID-19. Sequenced input: PBMCs or T cells enriched from blood (not recorded which). The rearrangement joined TRBV9 to TRBJ1-3; no D segment can be confidently identified. The CDR3 corresponds to CASSVNEGDTIYF. The sequenced DNA: TGTGCCAGCAGCGTAAATGAGGGAGACACCATATATTTT.